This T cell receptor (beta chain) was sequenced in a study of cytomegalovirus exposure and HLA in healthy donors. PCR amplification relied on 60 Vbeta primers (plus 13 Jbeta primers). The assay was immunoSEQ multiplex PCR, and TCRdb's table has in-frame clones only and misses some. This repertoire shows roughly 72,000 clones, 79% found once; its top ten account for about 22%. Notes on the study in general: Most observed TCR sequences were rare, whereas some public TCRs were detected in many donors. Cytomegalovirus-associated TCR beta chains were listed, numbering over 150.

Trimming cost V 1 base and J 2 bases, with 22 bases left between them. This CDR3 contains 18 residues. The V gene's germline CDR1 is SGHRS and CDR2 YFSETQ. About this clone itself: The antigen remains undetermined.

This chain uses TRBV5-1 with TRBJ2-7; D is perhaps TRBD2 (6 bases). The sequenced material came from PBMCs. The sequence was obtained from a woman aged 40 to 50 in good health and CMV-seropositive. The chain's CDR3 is CASSLFGLDAEGPYEQYF. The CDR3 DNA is TGCGCCAGCAGCTTGTTCGGTCTTGACGCGGAGGGGCCCTACGAGCAGTACTTC.